The clone carrying this TCR delta chain was observed a few times. No antigen is known for it. The germline CDR1 and CDR2 sequences are TSWWSYY and QGS. The CDR3 is 20 residues long. Unmatched junction bases numbered 25, after V lost 3 bases and J lost 11 bases. The template was reverse-transcribed extracted RNA. Multiplex PCR used pooled V-gene forward primers and a constant-region reverse primer to amplify CDR3s. TCRdb reprocessed the multiplex PCR reads through CATT. The sample holds 80,000 or so delta-chain clones, about 35% seen once. These data originate in a study of Vδ1+ human thymocytes. The study, taken as a whole, reports: TRD repertoires were essentially private, unlike widely shared TRG clonotypes. In the thymus, TRG and TRD repertoires looked highly polyclonal with Gaussian CDR3 lengths. Despite high sort purity, about a fifth of thymic T cell receptor delta sequences were Vdelta2.

This receptor was taken from a boy under three years old who had congenital heart surgery. The chain is built from TRDV1 and TRDJ1; 12 nucleotides agree with TRDD3. Sample: Vdelta1+ gamma-delta thymocytes from the thymus. Subset reported: FACS-sorted CD3+ TCRalphabeta- TCRVdelta1+ TCRVdelta2- thymocytes. Here the CDR3 reads CALGDSPPPVLGDTSPVLIF. The CDR3 nucleotides are TGTGCTCTTGGGGATAGCCCCCCCCCCGTACTGGGGGATACCAGCCCCGTCCTCATCTTT.